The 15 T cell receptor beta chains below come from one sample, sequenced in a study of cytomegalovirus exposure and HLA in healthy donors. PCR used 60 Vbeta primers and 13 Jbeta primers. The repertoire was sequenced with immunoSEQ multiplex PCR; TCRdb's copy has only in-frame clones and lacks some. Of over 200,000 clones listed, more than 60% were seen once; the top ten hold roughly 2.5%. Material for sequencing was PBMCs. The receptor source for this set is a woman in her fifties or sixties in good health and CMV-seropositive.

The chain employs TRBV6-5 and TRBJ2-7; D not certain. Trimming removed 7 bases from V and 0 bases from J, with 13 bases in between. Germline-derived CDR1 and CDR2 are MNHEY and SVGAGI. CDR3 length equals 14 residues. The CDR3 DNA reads TGTGCCAGCACCCCGGTTGTTAGCTCCTACGAGCAGTACTTC. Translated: CASTPVVSSYEQYF.

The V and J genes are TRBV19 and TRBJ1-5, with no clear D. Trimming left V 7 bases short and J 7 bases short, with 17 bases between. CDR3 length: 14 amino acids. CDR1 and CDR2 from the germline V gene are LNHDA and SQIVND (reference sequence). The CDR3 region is CASKDRGGPQPQHF. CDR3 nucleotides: TGTGCCAGTAAGGATCGGGGTGGACCCCAGCCCCAGCATTTT.

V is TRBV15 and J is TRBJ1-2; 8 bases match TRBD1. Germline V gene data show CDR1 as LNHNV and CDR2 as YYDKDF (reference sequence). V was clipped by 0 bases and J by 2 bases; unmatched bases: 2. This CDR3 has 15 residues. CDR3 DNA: TGTGCCACCAGCAGAGACGGGACAGGCAACTATGGCTACACCTTC. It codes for CATSRDGTGNYGYTF. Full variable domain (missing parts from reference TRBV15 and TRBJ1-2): DAMVIQNPRYQVTQFGKPVTLSCSQTLNHNVMYWYQQKSSQAPKLLFHYYDKDFNNEADTPDNFQSRRPNTSFCFLDIRSPGLGDTAMYLCATSRDGTGNYGYTFGSGTRLTVV.

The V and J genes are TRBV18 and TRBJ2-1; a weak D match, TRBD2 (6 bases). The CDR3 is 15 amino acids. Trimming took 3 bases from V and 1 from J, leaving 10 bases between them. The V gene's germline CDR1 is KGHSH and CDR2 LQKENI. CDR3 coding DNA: TGTGCCAGCTCACCCCTGGAGGGATCCTACAATGAGCAGTTCTTC. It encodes CASSPLEGSYNEQFF.

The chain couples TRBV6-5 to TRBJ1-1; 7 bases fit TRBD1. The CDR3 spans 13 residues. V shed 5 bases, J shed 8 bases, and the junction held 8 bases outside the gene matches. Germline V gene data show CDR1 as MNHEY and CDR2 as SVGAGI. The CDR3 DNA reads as TGTGCCAGCAGTCCACAGGGGCCGCCCGAAGCTTTCTTT. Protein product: CASSPQGPPEAFF.

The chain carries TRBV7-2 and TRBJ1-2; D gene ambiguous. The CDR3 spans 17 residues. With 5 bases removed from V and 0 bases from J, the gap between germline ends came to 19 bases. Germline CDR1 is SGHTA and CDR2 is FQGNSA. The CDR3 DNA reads TGTGCCAGCAGCCCCCCGTACGATCGGAGCTCTAACTATGGCTACACCTTC. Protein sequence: CASSPPYDRSSNYGYTF.

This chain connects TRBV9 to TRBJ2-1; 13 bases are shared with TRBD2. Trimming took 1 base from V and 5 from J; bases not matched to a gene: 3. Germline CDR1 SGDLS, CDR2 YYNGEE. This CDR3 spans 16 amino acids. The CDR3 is CASSVTLAGGNNEQFF. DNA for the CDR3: TGTGCCAGCAGCGTAACACTAGCGGGGGGGAACAATGAGCAGTTCTTC.

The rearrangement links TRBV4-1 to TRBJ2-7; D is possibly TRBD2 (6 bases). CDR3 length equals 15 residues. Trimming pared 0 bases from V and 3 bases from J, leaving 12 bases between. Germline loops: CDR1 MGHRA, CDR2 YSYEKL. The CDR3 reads CASSQDLRGRYEQYF. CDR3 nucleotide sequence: TGCGCCAGCAGCCAAGATTTGCGGGGCCGCTACGAGCAGTACTTC.

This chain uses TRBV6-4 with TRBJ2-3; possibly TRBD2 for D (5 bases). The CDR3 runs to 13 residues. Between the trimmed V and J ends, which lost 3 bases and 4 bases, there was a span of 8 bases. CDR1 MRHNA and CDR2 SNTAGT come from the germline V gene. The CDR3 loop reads CASSEPEADTQYF. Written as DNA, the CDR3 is TGTGCCAGCAGTGAACCGGAGGCAGATACGCAGTATTTT.

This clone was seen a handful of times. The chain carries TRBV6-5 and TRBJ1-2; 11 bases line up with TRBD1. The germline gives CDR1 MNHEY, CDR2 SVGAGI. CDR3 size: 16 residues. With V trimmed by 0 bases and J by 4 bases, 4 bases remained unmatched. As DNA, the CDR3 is TGTGCCAGCAGTTACTCGAGGACAGGGGGCAGCTATGGCTACACCTTC. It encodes CASSYSRTGGSYGYTF.

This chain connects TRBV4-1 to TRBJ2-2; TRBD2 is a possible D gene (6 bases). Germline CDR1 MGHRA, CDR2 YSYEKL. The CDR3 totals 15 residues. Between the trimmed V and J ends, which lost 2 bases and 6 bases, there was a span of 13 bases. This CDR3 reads CASSQRTNPPGELFF. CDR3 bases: TGCGCCAGCAGCCAACGGACTAACCCGCCCGGGGAGCTGTTTTTT.

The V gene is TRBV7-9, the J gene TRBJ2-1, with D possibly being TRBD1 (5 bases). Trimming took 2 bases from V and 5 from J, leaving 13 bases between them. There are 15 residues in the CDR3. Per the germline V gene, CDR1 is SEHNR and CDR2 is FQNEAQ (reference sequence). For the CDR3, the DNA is TGTGCCAGCAGCTTAAGGAGCAGGGATGACAATGAGCAGTTCTTC. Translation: CASSLRSRDDNEQFF.

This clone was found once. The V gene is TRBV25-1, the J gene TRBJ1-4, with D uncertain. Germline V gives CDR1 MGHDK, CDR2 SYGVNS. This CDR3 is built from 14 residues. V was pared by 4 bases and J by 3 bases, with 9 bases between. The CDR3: CASSAEPANEKLFF. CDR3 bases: TGTGCCAGCAGTGCAGAACCAGCTAATGAAAAACTGTTTTTT.

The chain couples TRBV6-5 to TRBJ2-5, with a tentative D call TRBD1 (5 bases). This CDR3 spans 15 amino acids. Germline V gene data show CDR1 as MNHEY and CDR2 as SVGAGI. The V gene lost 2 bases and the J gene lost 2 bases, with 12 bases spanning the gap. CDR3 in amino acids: CASSYIRGWQETQYF. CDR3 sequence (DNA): TGTGCCAGCAGTTACATAAGGGGTTGGCAAGAGACCCAGTACTTC.

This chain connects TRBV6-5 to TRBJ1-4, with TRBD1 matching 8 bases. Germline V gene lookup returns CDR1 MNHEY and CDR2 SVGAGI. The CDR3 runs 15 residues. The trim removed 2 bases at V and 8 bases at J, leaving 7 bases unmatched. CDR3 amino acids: CASSYTGQGREKLFF. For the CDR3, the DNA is TGTGCCAGCAGTTACACAGGACAGGGACGAGAAAAACTGTTTTTT.